This T cell receptor beta chain emerged from a study of OX40 agonist ivuxolimab in advanced cancers. Broadly, across the study: The costimulatory receptor OX40 (CD134) was targeted by ivuxolimab, a fully human IgG2 agonistic monoclonal antibody. Three dose-escalation patients achieved partial responses, one with hepatocellular carcinoma and two with cutaneous melanoma. Of the approximately 50 dose-escalation patients, hepatocellular carcinoma was present in some 19, melanoma in some 15, renal cell carcinoma in 9 and head and neck cancer in 9. The purpose of peripheral TCRbeta sequencing was to test whether ivuxolimab changed TCR sequence diversity and led to clonal T-cell expansion. Intravenous ivuxolimab was administered to patients every 2 weeks at six dose levels: 0.01, 0.1, 0.3, 1.5, 3 and 10 mg/kg. In the dose-escalation cohort, 65% to 85% of patients were male, and the mean age was around 65 years with a range of roughly 23 to 79. The paper describes the monotherapy dose-escalation part (N ≈ 52 patients) of the phase I trial of ivuxolimab. Patients were allowed to have had prior anti-PD-1, anti-PD-L1 or anti-CTLA-4 therapy, and approximately 43% of the dose-escalation patients had previously received checkpoint inhibitors.

About this clone: Its binding antigen is unknown. Base qualities are missing; no much larger clone stands one base away.

Genomic DNA was isolated from the sorted cells so that the TCRbeta CDR3 region could be sequenced. The immunoSEQ Assay was used to sequence the TCRbeta CDR3 regions. In its TCRdb copy, this immuneACCESS table keeps in-frame sequences only and misses some clones. Where compared with another copy, unresolved V genes explain less than half of these, and the others have no known cause. The sample table lists over 60,000 clones, about 90% of them with a count of one. Roughly 2.1% of the sample is in the top ten clones. Trimming at the junction amounts to 1 base on V and 6 bases on J, and the germline ends lie 1 base apart. From the germline V gene, CDR1 is MNHNS and CDR2 is SASEGT. The cysteine opens and the phenylalanine closes a CDR3 of 11 amino acids. The sequence is cut down to CDR3 DNA, 33 bases in frame from base 1. Here is what the overall study found, with its caveats: At doses of 0.1 to 3.0 mg/kg, clonal expansion of both CD4+ and CD8+ T cells in blood was seen between baseline and week 6. Partial responders in the 0.1-3.0 mg/kg groups had among the lowest normalized peripheral clonal expansion, especially among CD8+ T cells. On average, CD8+ T cells showed more expanded clones than CD4+ T cells after ivuxolimab. Low levels of normalized T-cell clonal expansion were also seen in some patients who did not respond. The antigen specificity of the peripheral T cells that underwent clonal expansion was not determined.

Patients with autoimmune disease history or receiving systemic immunosuppression were excluded from the trial. Peripheral blood for TCR sequencing was drawn from every dose cohort at baseline, at cycle 4 day 1 and at cycle 7 day 1. Samples were obtained from an open-label, multicenter, first-in-human phase I dose-escalation trial of ivuxolimab. Adults with locally advanced or metastatic melanoma, renal cell, hepatocellular, or head and neck squamous cell carcinoma were enrolled in the trial. Before TCR sequencing, CD4+ T cells and CD8+ T cells were sorted from peripheral blood as separate populations.

The clonotype originates from an adult with an advanced solid tumor such as melanoma, head and neck, liver or kidney cancer. Rearrangement joined TRBV6-1 to TRBJ1-5, with no D gene named confidently. The starting material was CD4+ or CD8+ T cells sorted from blood, obtained in a trial of the OX40 agonist ivuxolimab. DNA sequence: TGTGCCAGCAGTGAAGTTCAGCCCCAGCATTTT. The resulting protein is CASSEVQPQHF.